This TCR beta chain emerged from a study of blood T cell repertoires in COVID-19. Turning to the study itself: Whether acute or convalescent, the COVID-19 samples came from the United States, Italy and Spain. PBMCs, B-cell-depleted T cells, or T cells were the source of the cDNA or gDNA that made up the material.

Authors' analysis steps: Amplification with reference gene primers provided the estimates of nucleated cell counts. Profiled with immunoSEQ multiplex PCR; TCRdb holds only in-frame clones, not every one. The D gene and trimming were derived from the DNA, and the V and J assignments and clone size from that table. The sample comprises about 90,000 clones, almost 95% of which are singletons, and 6.3% rests with the top ten. V lost 2 bases, J lost 3 bases, and 5 bases stayed unmatched. The CDR3 sequence is 15 residues long. Germline CDR1 reads KGHDR; CDR2 reads SFDVKD. The sample taken for sequencing was peripheral blood. The receptor comes from a woman aged 60-75 years with active COVID-19. The V gene is TRBV24-1, the J gene TRBJ1-2; TRBD1 agrees at 7 bases. The DNA of the CDR3 is TGTGCCACCAGTGATTCCCCTGACAGGGACTATGGCTACACCTTC. Amino acid sequence: CATSDSPDRDYGYTF.